The entry below gives a single TCR beta chain sequence along with its context. Antigen unknown. Germline V lookup: CDR1 MGHRA, CDR2 YSYEKL. V was pared by 2 bases and J by 4 bases, with 5 bases of the junction left unmatched. This CDR3 region has 14 residues. Recipients received nonmyeloablative bone marrow transplants from related graft donors, with transient mixed chimerism. Thawed PBMCs were FACS-sorted into unstimulated CD4+CD25+CD127- regulatory T cells, CD4+CD25- non-regulatory cells, CD4 and CD8 cells. The record originates from a study of Tregs in tolerant kidney transplant recipients. Study-wide findings and caveats: Some patients' samples used different primers over time, so nucleotide sequences weren't comparable. Antigen-driven expansion was suggested because donor-specific Tregs expanded more than all Tregs in tolerant patients.

The protocol was immunoSEQ multiplex PCR, while the TCRdb copy is restricted to in-frame clones and leaves out a portion. The table includes roughly 64,000 clones, 70% to 90% detected once. Specimen: CD4+ T cells from blood (PBMCs), collected 6 months after the transplant. This TCR came from a human patient who received a combined kidney and bone marrow transplant. Some of these T cells may belong to the graft donor. The chain has TRBV4-1 and TRBJ2-7; 7 bases align to TRBD2. The CDR3 reads CASSQPREGYEQYF. CDR3 DNA: TGCGCCAGCAGCCAACCGAGGGAGGGGTACGAGCAGTACTTC.